A single count supports the clone carrying this TCR beta chain. V dropped 2 bases and J dropped 2 bases, with 15 bases sitting between them. This CDR3 spans 16 amino acids. CDR1 KGHSH and CDR2 LQKENI come from the germline V gene. The data belong to a study of T cell responses to AZD1222 COVID-19 vaccine. Method: immunoSEQ multiplex PCR; TCRdb's copy keeps in-frame clones and lacks some. The table lists 90,000 to 130,000 clones, about 81% of them singletons, with 4.6% in the top ten. The rearrangement links TRBV18 to TRBJ1-1; TRBD1 is a possible D gene (5 bases). The receptor was derived from an adult in good health. Sample: peripheral blood, taken on day 0 of AZD1222 vaccination. The CDR3 region has the DNA TGTGCCAGCTCACCAAGTAGATCGGGGGGAAACACTGAAGCTTTCTTT. Its translation: CASSPSRSGGNTEAFF.